The 10 T cell receptor beta chains below all came from one sample that was sequenced in a study of neurological immune-mediated disorders. One entry per CDR3 protein results from TCRdb running MiXCR on the 5' RACE reads. The table lists approximately 82,000 distinct CDR3 sequences, 2.5% to 3% of them singletons. The sample comprised PBMCs. The source is a woman in her 30s with multiple sclerosis.

This clonotype was seen at least ten times. The chain links TRBV29-1 to TRBJ2-2; D unresolved. The CDR3 consists of 11 residues. V shed 4 bases and J shed 4 bases, with 4 bases lying between them. The V gene's germline CDR1 is SQVTM and CDR2 ANQGSEA. In nucleotides, the CDR3 is TGCAGCGTTGGCAGCACCGGGGAGCTGTTTTTT. Protein sequence: CSVGSTGELFF.

This clonotype was recorded many times. CDR3 in DNA: TGCGCCAGCAGCTCCACCGGGACCAGGAATTCACCCCTCCACTTT. It specifies CASSSTGTRNSPLHF. This chain connects TRBV5-1 to TRBJ1-6; D perhaps matches TRBD1 (5 bases). Trimming removed 3 bases at V and 7 bases at J, with 14 bases between. CDR3 length equals 15 residues. The germline gives CDR1 SGHRS, CDR2 YFSETQ.

The rearrangement links TRBV9 to TRBJ2-1; tentatively, D is TRBD2 (5 bases). CDR1 and CDR2 from the germline V gene are SGDLS and YYNGEE. V was trimmed by 4 bases and J by 6 bases, leaving 14 bases between them. This CDR3 has 14 residues. CDR3 in amino acids: CASSTPGRGNEQFF. The CDR3 DNA reads TGTGCCAGCAGCACACCGGGTCGGGGCAATGAGCAGTTCTTC. The full variable domain, in which reference TRBV9 and TRBJ2-1 provide the parts outside the CDR3, is DSGVTQTPKHLITATGQRVTLRCSPRSGDLSVYWYQQSLDQGLQFLIQYYNGEERAKGNILERFSAQQFPDLHSELNLSSLELGDSALYFCASSTPGRGNEQFFGPGTRLTVL.

This clonotype was recorded at least ten times. This chain connects TRBV2 to TRBJ1-4, with 7 bases that match TRBD1. With V trimmed by 11 bases and J by 6 bases, 9 bases remained unmatched. Germline CDR1 and CDR2: SNHLY and FYNNEI. The CDR3 spans 13 residues. CDR3 loop: CARRGDRDEKLFF. The CDR3 DNA reads TGTGCCCGAAGGGGGGACAGAGATGAAAAACTGTTTTTT.

The table lists this clonotype with many counts. The rearrangement joins TRBV12-3 or TRBV12-4 to TRBJ2-1, with 7 bases lining up with TRBD2. Trimming cost V 0 bases and J 6 bases; bases outside gene matches: 5. The length of the CDR3 is 15 residues. The CDR3 DNA is TGTGCCAGCAGTTTAGCGGGAGGGCCTGGCAATGAGCAGTTCTTC. Translated: CASSLAGGPGNEQFF.

This clonotype was found many times. This sequence joins TRBV4-3 and TRBJ1-2; 7 bases agree with TRBD1. The V segment lost 4 bases and the J segment 5 bases; nucleotides outside the gene matches: 4. The CDR3 is made up of 13 amino acids. Germline V CDR1 and CDR2: LGHNA, YSLEER. The CDR3 loop is CASSPTGVYGYTF. The CDR3 bases are TGCGCCAGCAGCCCTACAGGGGTTTATGGCTACACCTTC.

The chain uses TRBV21-1 and TRBJ1-1; the D call in the table, TRBD1, was not verified against the DNA. TRBV21-1 is recorded as a pseudogene. The CDR3 covers 14 residues. CDR3 DNA: TGTGCCAGAAGCTTGAACAGGGGGCGCACTGAAGCTTTCTTT. It is translated as CARSLNRGRTEAFF.

In this sample, this clonotype turned up many times. This chain links TRBV7-2 with TRBJ2-1, with D maybe TRBD2 (5 bases). The CDR3 is 16 residues long. Germline V gives CDR1 SGHTA, CDR2 FQGNSA. The ends were cut back, 1 base at V and 2 bases at J, with 12 bases in the middle. The CDR3 loop reads CASSLGTALTYNEQFF. The CDR3 DNA sequence: TGTGCCAGCAGCTTAGGGACTGCCCTAACCTACAATGAGCAGTTCTTC.

This clonotype occurred a few times. The V gene is TRBV28, the J gene TRBJ2-3; tentative D call: TRBD2 (6 bases). The CDR3 contains 16 residues. V lost 8 bases to trimming and J lost 5 bases, with 23 bases between them. Germline V lookup: CDR1 MDHEN, CDR2 SYDVKM. The CDR3 DNA sequence: TGTGCCAGCCTCCATGGGGGACTGAGGGTACAAGATACGCAGTATTTT. Amino acid sequence: CASLHGGLRVQDTQYF.

This clonotype was recorded at least ten times. The genes are TRBV29-1 and TRBJ2-7, with a weak D call TRBD2 (6 bases). The ends were cut back, 7 bases at V and 0 bases at J, with 13 bases in the middle. Germline V gene sequence: CDR1 SQVTM, CDR2 ANQGSEA. The CDR3 spans 13 residues. The CDR3 nucleotides read TGCAGCGCCTTAGGGAGGAGCTCCTACGAGCAGTACTTC. This translates into CSALGRSSYEQYF.